The clone carrying this TCR beta chain occurred a few times. TCRdb processed the RT-PCR reads anew with MiXCR; each CDR3 protein has one entry. This table has some 960,000 distinct CDR3 sequences, approximately 18% appearing once. The CDR3 is 15 residues long. V dropped 4 bases and J dropped 6; count of bases not matched to a gene: 4. The data stem from a study of patients and donors after allogeneic stem cell transplantation. The chain is built from TRBV12-3 or TRBV12-4 and TRBJ1-6; 9 bases agree with TRBD1. This receptor was identified in a human donor who was either an allogeneic HSCT recipient or a stem cell or donor lymphocyte infusion donor (not recorded which). It is not recorded whose cells these are; they may come from a transplant donor. Sequencing was carried out using blood, either unsorted or a sorted T cell fraction (not recorded which). The chain's CDR3 is CASSSTGGGNSPLHF. CDR3 nucleotide sequence: TGTGCCAGCAGTTCGACAGGGGGAGGTAATTCACCCCTCCACTTT.